A selection of T cell receptor beta chains follows, all from one sample in a study of T cell changes during pregnancy in multiple sclerosis. TCRdb's table, derived via immunoSEQ multiplex PCR, lists solely in-frame clones and lacks some. The sample shows around 40,000 clones, approximately 94% of them seen only once. Sample: CD4+ T cells from peripheral blood mononuclear cells, taken in the third trimester of pregnancy. These receptors were collected from a female donor with multiple sclerosis, enrolled in a pregnancy study. Each CDR3 is given with its conserved first and last residue. The order of the fields is J gene, V gene, D gene, CDR3 length, clone size, CDR3 DNA, CDR3 protein. D genes are given only for firm matches. Part of the rows lack a size; the others show once, few, many or a class for expanded clones.

>TRBJ2-7|TRBV7-6|TRBD1|15|-
TGTGCCAGCAGCCAAGGACAGGGGATTACTGGCGAGCAGTACTTC
CASSQGQGITGEQYF
>TRBJ1-1|TRBV7-9|-|12|-
TGTGCCAGCACCGGGACTTACACTGAAGCTTTCTTT
CASTGTYTEAFF
>TRBJ1-2|TRBV29-1|TRBD1|13|-
TGCAGCGTTGAGGGACAGGGGGCATCTGGCTACACCTTC
CSVEGQGASGYTF
>TRBJ1-5|TRBV7-2|-|16|-
TGTGCCAGCAGCTTAGATAACAGGGCCCTTAATCAGCCCCAGCATTTT
CASSLDNRALNQPQHF
>TRBJ1-2|TRBV5-1|TRBD1|15|few
TGCGCCAGCAGCTTGCAACTGGACAGGGGTGGTGGCTACACCTTC
CASSLQLDRGGGYTF
>TRBJ2-3|TRBV19|-|13|-
TGTGCCACTTCGGACTGGAGCACAGATACGCAGTATTTT
CATSDWSTDTQYF
>TRBJ2-2|TRBV5-1|-|16|-
TGCGCCAGCAGCTTGGCGGCGGGGGCAAACACCGGGGAGCTGTTTTTT
CASSLAAGANTGELFF
>TRBJ1-4|TRBV7-2|-|15|-
TGTGCCAGCAGGATGACAGTTGCAACTAATGAAAAACTGTTTTTT
CASRMTVATNEKLFF
>TRBJ2-2|TRBV15|TRBD1|15|-
TGTGCCACCAGCAGGGGGAGACAGGGATCCGGGGAGCTGTTTTTT
CATSRGRQGSGELFF
>TRBJ2-5|TRBV27|TRBD2|16|once
TGTGCCAGCAGTGTAACCGGGACTAGCGGGGGAGAGACCCAGTACTTC
CASSVTGTSGGETQYF
>TRBJ2-1|TRBV7-9|TRBD1|14|-
TGTGCCAGCAGGCGGACAGGGGGTGACAATGAGCAGTTCTTC
CASRRTGGDNEQFF
>TRBJ2-1|TRBV10-1|TRBD2|19|-
TGCGCCAGCAGTGAGTCGAGAGTAGCGGGAGGGCCAAGCTACAATGAGCAGTTCTTC
CASSESRVAGGPSYNEQFF
>TRBJ2-1|TRBV6-6|TRBD1|16|-
TGTGCCAGCAGAGCCCCGGGACAGGGGTTGAGAAATGAGCAGTTCTTC
CASRAPGQGLRNEQFF
>TRBJ2-1|TRBV7-2|-|13|-
TGTGCCAGCAGACCCGTCGGGTACAATGAGCAGTTCTTC
CASRPVGYNEQFF
>TRBJ1-5|TRBV7-9|-|14|-
TGTGCCAGCAGCTTAGGGGGGGAGGATCAGCCCCAGCATTTT
CASSLGGEDQPQHF
>TRBJ2-7|TRBV6-5|-|14|-
TGTGCCAGCAGTTACGCAGGGGCCGTGGGGGAGCAGTACTTC
CASSYAGAVGEQYF
>TRBJ2-7|TRBV30|-|14|-
TGTGCCTGGAGTCTGGGGCTAAGCTCCTACGAGCAGTACTTC
CAWSLGLSSYEQYF
>TRBJ1-2|TRBV20-1|-|10|-
TGCAGTGCCAGGGCCAATGGCTACACCTTC
CSARANGYTF
>TRBJ2-6|TRBV2|TRBD1|16|-
TGTGCCAGCAGTACAGGGGCTATTTCTGGGGCCAACGTCCTGACTTTC
CASSTGAISGANVLTF
>TRBJ1-1|TRBV7-2|TRBD1|12|-
TGTGCCAGCACCAGAGTAGGGGGCGTAGCTTTCTTT
CASTRVGGVAFF
>TRBJ2-2|TRBV5-1|-|15|-
TGCGCCAGTAGGGCCGGGACATCGAACACCGGGGAGCTGTTTTTT
CASRAGTSNTGELFF
>TRBJ2-7|TRBV27|-|15|-
TGTGCCAGCAGTTTACCCTCTACAGGGGCGGGAGAGCAGTACTTC
CASSLPSTGAGEQYF
>TRBJ2-4|TRBV19|TRBD1|15|-
TGTGCCAGTAGTCTGACAGGGGGCGCGAAAAACATTCAGTACTTC
CASSLTGGAKNIQYF
>TRBJ2-6|TRBV7-8|-|18|once
TGTGCCAGCAGCGGTTACAGGGTGCCTGTCTCTGGGGCCAACGTCCTGACTTTC
CASSGYRVPVSGANVLTF
>TRBJ1-1|TRBV2|TRBD1|13|-
TGTGCCAGCAAGACAGGGTTGAACACTGAAGCTTTCTTT
CASKTGLNTEAFF
>TRBJ1-5|TRBV7-2|-|15|few
TGTGCCAGCAGCCAAGGGGCGGGAACGCGGGAGCCCCAGCATTTT
CASSQGAGTREPQHF
>TRBJ1-3|TRBV2|-|17|-
TGTGCCAGCAGTGTACCAGGACTCGGAATCTCTGGAAACACCATATATTTT
CASSVPGLGISGNTIYF